This T cell receptor (beta chain) was profiled in a study of T cells in Graves' hyperthyroidism and ophthalmopathy. TCR beta CDR3 region amplification was performed from RNA transcripts. When the TCR CDR3 underwent first-round RT-PCR, the HTBI primer set was used. One entry per CDR3 protein results from TCRdb running MiXCR on the multiplex PCR reads. The sample consists of approximately 620,000 distinct CDR3 sequences, roughly 16% of them appearing once. V lost 6 bases and J lost 6, with 8 bases in between. The CDR3 is 11 amino acids. Germline values: CDR1 SNHLY, CDR2 FYNNEI. The sample comprised blood. This rearrangement joins TRBV2 to TRBJ1-2; D remains unclear. The receptor was derived from a middle-aged woman with Graves' ophthalmopathy. CDR3 sequence reads: CASREGDGYTF. Here the CDR3 DNA reads TGTGCCAGCAGAGAGGGTGATGGCTACACCTTC.